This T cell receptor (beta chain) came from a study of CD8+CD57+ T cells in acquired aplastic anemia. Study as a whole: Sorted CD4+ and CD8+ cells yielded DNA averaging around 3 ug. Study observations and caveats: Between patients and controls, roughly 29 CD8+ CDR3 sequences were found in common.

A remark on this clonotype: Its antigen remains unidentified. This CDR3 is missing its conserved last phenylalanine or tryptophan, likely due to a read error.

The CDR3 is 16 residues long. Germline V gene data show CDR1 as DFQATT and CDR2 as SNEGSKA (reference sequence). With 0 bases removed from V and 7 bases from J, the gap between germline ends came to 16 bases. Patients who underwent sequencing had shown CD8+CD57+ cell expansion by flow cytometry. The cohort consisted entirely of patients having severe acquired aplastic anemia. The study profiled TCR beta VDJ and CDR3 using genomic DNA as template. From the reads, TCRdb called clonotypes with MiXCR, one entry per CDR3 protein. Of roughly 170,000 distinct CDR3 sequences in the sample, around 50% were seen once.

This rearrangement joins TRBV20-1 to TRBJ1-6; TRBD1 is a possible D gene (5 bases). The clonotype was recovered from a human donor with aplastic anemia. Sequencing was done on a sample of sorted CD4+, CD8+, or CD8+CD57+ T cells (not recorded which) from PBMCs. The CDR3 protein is CSARDRGEGLNSPLHL. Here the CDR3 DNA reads TGCAGTGCTAGAGATAGGGGCGAAGGATTAAATTCACCCCTCCACCTT.